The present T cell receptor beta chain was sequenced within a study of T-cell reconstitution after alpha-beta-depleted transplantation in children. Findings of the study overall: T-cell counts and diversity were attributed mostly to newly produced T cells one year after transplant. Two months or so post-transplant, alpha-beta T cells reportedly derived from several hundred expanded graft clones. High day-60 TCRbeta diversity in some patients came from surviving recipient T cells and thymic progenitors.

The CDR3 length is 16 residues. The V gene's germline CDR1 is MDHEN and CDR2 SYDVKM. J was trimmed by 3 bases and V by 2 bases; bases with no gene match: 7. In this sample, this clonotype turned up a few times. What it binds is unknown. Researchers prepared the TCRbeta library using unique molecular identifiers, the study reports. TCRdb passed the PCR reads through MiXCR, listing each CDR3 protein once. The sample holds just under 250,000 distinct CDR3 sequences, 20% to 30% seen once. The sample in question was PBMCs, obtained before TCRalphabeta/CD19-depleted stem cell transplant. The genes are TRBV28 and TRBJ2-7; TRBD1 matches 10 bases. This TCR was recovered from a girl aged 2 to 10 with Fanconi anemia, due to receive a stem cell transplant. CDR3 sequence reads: CASSLIMGTGVYEQYF. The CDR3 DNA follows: TGTGCCAGCAGTTTAATAATGGGGACAGGGGTCTACGAGCAGTACTTC. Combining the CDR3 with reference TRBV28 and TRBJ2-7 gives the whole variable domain DVKVTQSSRYLVKRTGEKVFLECVQDMDHENMFWYRQDPGLGLRLIYFSYDVKMKEKGDIPEGYSVSREKKERFSLILESASTNQTSMYLCASSLIMGTGVYEQYFGPGTRLTVT.